This is a list of T cell receptor beta chains from one sample in a study of control samples from healthy donors and cancer patients. Sequencing was performed with immunoSEQ multiplex PCR; in TCRdb, only in-frame clones are kept and a portion is missing. The table has 130,000 to 150,000 clones, roughly 94% seen once. Sequences were obtained from PBMCs. All receptors derive from a man between 60 and 75 years old with colorectal cancer. The CDR3 runs from the conserved cysteine through the conserved F or W. D genes are given only for firm matches. Part of the rows lack a size; the others show once, few, many or a class for expanded clones.

CDR3 length	D gene	V gene	J gene	clone size	CDR3 protein	CDR3 DNA
15	TRBD1	TRBV19	TRBJ1-2	once	CASSNQGASSYGYTF	TGTGCCAGTAGTAACCAGGGGGCGTCCTCCTATGGCTACACCTTC
13	TRBD1	TRBV12-3/TRBV12-4	TRBJ2-7	.	CASRLQGTYEQYF	TGTGCCAGCAGATTACAGGGGACCTACGAGCAGTACTTC
14	.	TRBV25-1	TRBJ1-3	.	CASSEEGERNTIYF	TGTGCCAGCAGTGAAGAAGGGGAACGAAACACCATATATTTT
12	.	TRBV5-1	TRBJ1-1	.	CASRGLNTEAFF	TGCGCCAGCAGAGGGCTGAACACTGAAGCTTTCTTT
15	.	TRBV6-6	TRBJ1-2	.	CASSSYDEGGYGYTF	TGTGCCAGCAGTTCCTACGACGAGGGCGGGTATGGCTACACCTTC
13	.	TRBV27	TRBJ2-7	.	CATSTHPRDEQYF	TGTGCCACCTCCACCCATCCCAGGGACGAGCAGTACTTC
12	.	TRBV7-9	TRBJ1-6	.	CASSLRGIRLHF	TGTGCCAGCAGCTTAAGGGGCATTCGCCTCCACTTT
14	.	TRBV2	TRBJ1-6	.	CASTELREGSGFHF	TGTGCCAGCACCGAGCTCAGGGAGGGTTCGGGGTTCCACTTT
12	.	TRBV12-3/TRBV12-4	TRBJ1-2	.	CASSLVGAGYTF	TGTGCCAGCAGTTTGGTAGGGGCGGGCTACACCTTC
13	TRBD1	TRBV6-5	TRBJ1-1	.	CASSRGRDTEAFF	TGTGCCAGCAGCAGGGGGCGTGACACTGAAGCTTTCTTT
16	TRBD2	TRBV7-6	TRBJ2-7	once	CASSSRVSGGAYEQYF	TGTGCCAGCAGCTCCCGAGTGAGCGGGGGGGCCTACGAGCAGTACTTC
14	.	TRBV6-4	TRBJ2-3	.	CASSEQGSTDTQYF	TGTGCCAGCAGTGAGCAGGGTAGCACAGATACGCAGTATTTT
18	TRBD2	TRBV4-1	TRBJ2-7	.	CASSQNFDRLAGVYEQYF	TGCGCCAGCAGCCAAAACTTTGATCGTCTAGCGGGTGTCTACGAGCAGTACTTC
14	TRBD1	TRBV5-3	TRBJ1-2	once	CARSLGQEHYGYTF	TGTGCCAGAAGCCTCGGACAGGAGCACTATGGCTACACCTTC
16	.	TRBV5-1	TRBJ1-3	.	CAGSLDSSGSGNTIYF	TGCGCCGGCAGCTTGGACAGTTCGGGCTCTGGAAACACCATATATTTT
18	TRBD2	TRBV5-1	TRBJ2-2	.	CASSSGTSGGSGTGELFF	TGCGCCAGCAGCTCCGGGACTAGCGGGGGGTCCGGCACCGGGGAGCTGTTTTTT
14	.	TRBV6-6	TRBJ1-5	.	CASSYGGASQPQHF	TGTGCCAGCAGTTACGGGGGGGCCAGTCAGCCCCAGCATTTT
13	.	TRBV9	TRBJ1-3	.	CASSVRAGNTIYF	TGTGCCAGCAGCGTTAGAGCTGGAAACACCATATATTTT
13	TRBD1	TRBV10-2	TRBJ1-6	.	CASSDRGEPPLHF	TGCGCCAGCTCGGACAGGGGTGAGCCACCCCTCCACTTT
15	.	TRBV11-2	TRBJ1-2	.	CASSLEEGLRYGYTF	TGTGCCAGCAGCTTAGAGGAGGGGTTGAGGTATGGCTACACCTTC
14	.	TRBV7-2	TRBJ2-3	.	CASSFSPRLDTQYF	TGTGCCAGCAGCTTTTCCCCTCGCCTAGATACGCAGTATTTT